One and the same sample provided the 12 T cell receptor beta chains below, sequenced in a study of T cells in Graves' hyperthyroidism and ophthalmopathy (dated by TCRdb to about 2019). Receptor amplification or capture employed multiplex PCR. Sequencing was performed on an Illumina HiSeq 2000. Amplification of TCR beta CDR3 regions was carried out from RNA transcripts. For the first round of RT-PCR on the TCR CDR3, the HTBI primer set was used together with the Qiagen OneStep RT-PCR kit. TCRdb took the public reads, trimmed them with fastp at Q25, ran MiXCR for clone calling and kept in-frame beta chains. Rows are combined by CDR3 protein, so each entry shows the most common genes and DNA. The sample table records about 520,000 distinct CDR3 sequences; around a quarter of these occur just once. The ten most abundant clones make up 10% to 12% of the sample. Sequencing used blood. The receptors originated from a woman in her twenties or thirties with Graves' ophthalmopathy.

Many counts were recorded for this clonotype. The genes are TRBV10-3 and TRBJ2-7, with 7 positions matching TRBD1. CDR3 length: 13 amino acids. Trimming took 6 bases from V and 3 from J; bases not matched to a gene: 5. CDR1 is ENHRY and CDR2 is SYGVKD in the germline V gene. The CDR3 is CAISPGTDYEQYF. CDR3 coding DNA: TGTGCCATCAGCCCAGGGACAGACTACGAGCAGTACTTC.

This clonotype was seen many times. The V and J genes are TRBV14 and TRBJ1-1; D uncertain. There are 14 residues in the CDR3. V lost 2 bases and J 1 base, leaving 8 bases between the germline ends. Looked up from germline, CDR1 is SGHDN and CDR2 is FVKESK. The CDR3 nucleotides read TGTGCCAGCAGCCAAATTTTGGAGAACACTGAAGCTTTCTTT. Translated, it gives CASSQILENTEAFF.

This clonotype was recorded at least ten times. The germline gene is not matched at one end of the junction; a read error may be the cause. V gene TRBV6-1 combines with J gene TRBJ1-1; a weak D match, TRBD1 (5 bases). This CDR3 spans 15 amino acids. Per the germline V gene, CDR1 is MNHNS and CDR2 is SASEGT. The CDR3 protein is CTSREPHLTETEAFF. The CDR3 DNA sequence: TGTACCAGCAGGGAACCCCATTTAACAGAAACTGAAGCTTTCTTT.

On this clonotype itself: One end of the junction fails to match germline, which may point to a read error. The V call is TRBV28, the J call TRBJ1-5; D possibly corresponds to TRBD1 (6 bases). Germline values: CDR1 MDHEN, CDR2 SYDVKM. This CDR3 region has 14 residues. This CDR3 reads CASCLGGNNQPQHF. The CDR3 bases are TGTGCCAGCTGTTTAGGGGGGAACAATCAGCCCCAGCATTTT.

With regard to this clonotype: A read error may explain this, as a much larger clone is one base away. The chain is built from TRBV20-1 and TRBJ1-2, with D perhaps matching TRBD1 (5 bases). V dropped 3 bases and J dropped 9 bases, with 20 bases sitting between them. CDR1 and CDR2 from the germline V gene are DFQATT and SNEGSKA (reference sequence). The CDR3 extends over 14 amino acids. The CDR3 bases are TGCAGTGCTAGGGGGACCCTCCGGGATTATTGCTACACCTTC. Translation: CSARGTLRDYCYTF.

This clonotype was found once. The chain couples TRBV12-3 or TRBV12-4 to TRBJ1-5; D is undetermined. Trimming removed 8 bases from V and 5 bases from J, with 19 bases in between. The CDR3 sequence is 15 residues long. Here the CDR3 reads CASSSWPGFDQPQHF. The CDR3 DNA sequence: TGTGCCAGCTCTTCTTGGCCGGGATTCGATCAGCCCCAGCATTTT.

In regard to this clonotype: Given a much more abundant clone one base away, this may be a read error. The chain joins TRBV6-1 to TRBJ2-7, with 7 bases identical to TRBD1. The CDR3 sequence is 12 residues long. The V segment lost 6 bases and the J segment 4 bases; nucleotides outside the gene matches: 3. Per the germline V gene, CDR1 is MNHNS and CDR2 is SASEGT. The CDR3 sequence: CASRDRLYEQYF. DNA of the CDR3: TGTGCCAGCAGGGACAGGTTGTACGAGCAGTACTTC.

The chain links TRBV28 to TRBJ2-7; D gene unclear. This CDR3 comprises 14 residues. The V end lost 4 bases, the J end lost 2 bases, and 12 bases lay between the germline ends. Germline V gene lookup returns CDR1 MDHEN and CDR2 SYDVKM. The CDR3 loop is CASSSPPRTYEQYF. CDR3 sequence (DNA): TGTGCCAGCAGTTCCCCCCCCCGAACCTACGAGCAGTACTTC.

Here the CDR3 DNA reads TGTGCCAGCAGTCGGGACCGATCGGGAATACAGCCCCAGCATTTT. This encodes CASSRDRSGIQPQHF. The V gene is TRBV12-3 or TRBV12-4, the J gene TRBJ1-5; possible D gene TRBD1, 5 bases. The CDR3 runs 15 residues. V lost 5 bases and J lost 7, with 18 bases in between.

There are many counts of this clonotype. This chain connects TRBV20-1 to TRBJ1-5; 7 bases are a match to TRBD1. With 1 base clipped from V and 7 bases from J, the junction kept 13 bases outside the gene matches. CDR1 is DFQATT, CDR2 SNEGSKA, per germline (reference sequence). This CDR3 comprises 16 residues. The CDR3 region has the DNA TGCAGTGCTAGAGGCCGCGACAGGGCCGCCGGACAGCCCCAGCATTTT. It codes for CSARGRDRAAGQPQHF.

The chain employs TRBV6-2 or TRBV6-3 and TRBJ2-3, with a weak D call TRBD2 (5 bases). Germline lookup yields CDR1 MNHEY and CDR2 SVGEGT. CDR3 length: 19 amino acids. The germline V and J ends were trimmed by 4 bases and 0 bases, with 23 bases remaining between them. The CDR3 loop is CASSSLLASGGVSTDTQYF. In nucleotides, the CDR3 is TGTGCCAGCAGTTCTCTCTTAGCGTCTGGCGGTGTCAGCACAGATACGCAGTATTTT.

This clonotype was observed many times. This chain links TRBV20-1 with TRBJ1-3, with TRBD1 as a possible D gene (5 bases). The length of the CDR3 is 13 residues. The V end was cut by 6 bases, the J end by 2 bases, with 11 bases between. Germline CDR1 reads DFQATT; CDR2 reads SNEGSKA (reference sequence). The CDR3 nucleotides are TGCAGTGCCCGAGGGGAGGCTGGAAACACCATATATTTT. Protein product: CSARGEAGNTIYF.